This TCR beta chain was recovered during a study of metastatic and nonmetastatic thyroid tumors. The wider study: For malignant and benign thyroid patients, tumor or nodule tissue and blood were the sources whose repertoires were compared.

Original data processing: The authors used CDR3 differences across clinicopathological groups to build a distant-metastasis classifier for papillary thyroid cancer. TCRdb reanalyzed the PCR reads with MiXCR. It is TCRdb's table, rather than the study itself, that gives the V and J calls and clone size. Of some 41,000 clones listed, around an eighth are singletons. This clone came up many times. Its specificity is not known. Treatment of any kind had been given to no patient before thyroid surgery. Notes on the study in general: A significant increase in TCR beta diversity was reportedly seen in malignant thyroid tumors relative to benign nodules, in blood and tumor.

Sequences were obtained from blood. The sequence was obtained from a female donor with papillary thyroid cancer or a benign thyroid nodule (not recorded which). Some clones in this sample may be carry-over from other donors' samples.

The CDR3 sequence: CSARRDNSNQPQHF. In DNA form, the CDR3 reads TGCAGTGCAAGAAGGGATAATAGCAATCAGCCCCAGCATTTT. The V gene is TRBV20-1, the J gene TRBJ1-5; D gene ambiguous. The CDR3 is made up of 14 amino acids. V was shortened by 6 bases and J by 0 bases, with 12 bases between the two germline ends. Germline V gene data show CDR1 as DFQATT and CDR2 as SNEGSKA (reference sequence).